This T cell receptor beta chain stems from a study of siplizumab effects on memory and regulatory T cells. The study, taken as a whole, reports: Whether proliferating Tregs in siplizumab cultures suppress was not functionally confirmed. The majority of clones, roughly 80-95% of proliferating CD4+ or CD8+ clones, lacked an assignable naive or memory phenotype.

The assay covered roughly 97,000 TCR templates per sample. TCRdb's table, derived via immunoSEQ multiplex PCR, lists solely in-frame clones and lacks some. The profile shows 100,000 or so clones, 80% to 95% of them singletons. Looked up from germline, CDR1 is LNHDA and CDR2 is SQIVND (reference sequence). Trimming pared 7 bases from V and 1 base from J, leaving 14 bases between. This CDR3 region has 15 residues. Turning to this clone: Antigen unknown.

The clonotype was recovered from a human donor in good health. Sequenced input: CD4+ T cells sorted from blood. The V call is TRBV19, the J call TRBJ1-3; no clear D gene. CDR3 DNA sequence: TGTGCCAGTACCCCCCGGTGGGATTCTGGAAACACCATATATTTT. Its protein is CASTPRWDSGNTIYF.